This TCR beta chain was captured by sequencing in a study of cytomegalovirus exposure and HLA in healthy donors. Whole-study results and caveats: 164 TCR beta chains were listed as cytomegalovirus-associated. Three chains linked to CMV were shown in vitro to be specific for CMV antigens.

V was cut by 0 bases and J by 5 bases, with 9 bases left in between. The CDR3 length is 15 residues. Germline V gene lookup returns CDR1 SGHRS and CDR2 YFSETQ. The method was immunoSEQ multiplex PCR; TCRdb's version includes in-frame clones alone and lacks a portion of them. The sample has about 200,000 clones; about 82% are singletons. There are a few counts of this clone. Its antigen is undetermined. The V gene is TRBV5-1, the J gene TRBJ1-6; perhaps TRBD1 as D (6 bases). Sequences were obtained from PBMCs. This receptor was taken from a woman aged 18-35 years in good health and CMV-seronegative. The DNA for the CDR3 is TGCGCCAGCAGCTTGGAGACAGGAAATAATTCACCCCTCCACTTT. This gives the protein CASSLETGNNSPLHF.